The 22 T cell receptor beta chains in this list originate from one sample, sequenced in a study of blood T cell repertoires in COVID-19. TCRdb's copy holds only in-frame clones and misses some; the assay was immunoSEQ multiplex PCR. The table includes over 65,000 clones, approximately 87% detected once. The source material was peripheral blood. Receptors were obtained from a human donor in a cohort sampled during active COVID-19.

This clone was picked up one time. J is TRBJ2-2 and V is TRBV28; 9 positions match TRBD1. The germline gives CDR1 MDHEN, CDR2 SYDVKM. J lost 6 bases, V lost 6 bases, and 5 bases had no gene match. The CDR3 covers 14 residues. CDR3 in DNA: TGTGCCAGCAGATGGGACAGGGAGGCCGGGGAGCTGTTTTTT. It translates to CASRWDREAGELFF.

The CDR3 DNA sequence: TGTGCCAGCAGTGAAAGTCGGCTAGCGGGAGGCCACACCTACAATGAGCAGTTCTTC. Translating it yields CASSESRLAGGHTYNEQFF. The rearrangement joins TRBV6-1 to TRBJ2-1, with 11 bases lining up with TRBD2. This CDR3 region has 19 residues. From germline, CDR1 is MNHNS and CDR2 SASEGT. The junction had 11 bases not matched to a gene; V was cut back by 2 bases and J by 2 bases.

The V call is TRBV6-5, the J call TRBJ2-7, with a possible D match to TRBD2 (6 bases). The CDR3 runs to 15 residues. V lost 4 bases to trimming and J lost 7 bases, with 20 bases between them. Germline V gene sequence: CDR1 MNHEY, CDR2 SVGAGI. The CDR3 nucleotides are TGTGCCAGCAGTTCCCCGACTAGTAGGATGGGGGAGCAGTACTTC. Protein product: CASSSPTSRMGEQYF.

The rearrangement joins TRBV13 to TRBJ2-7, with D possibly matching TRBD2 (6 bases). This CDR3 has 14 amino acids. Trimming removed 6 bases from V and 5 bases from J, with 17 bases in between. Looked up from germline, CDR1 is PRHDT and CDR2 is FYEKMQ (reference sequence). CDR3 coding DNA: TGTGCCAGCAGGGCCGGGACTTCAGGCCACGAGCAGTACTTC. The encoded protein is CASRAGTSGHEQYF.

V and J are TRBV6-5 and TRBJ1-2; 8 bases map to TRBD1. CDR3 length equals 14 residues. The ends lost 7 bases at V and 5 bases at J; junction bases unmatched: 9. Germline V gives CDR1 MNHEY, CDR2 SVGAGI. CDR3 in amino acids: CASIGQGAGYGYTF. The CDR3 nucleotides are TGTGCCAGCATTGGGCAGGGGGCAGGGTATGGCTACACCTTC.

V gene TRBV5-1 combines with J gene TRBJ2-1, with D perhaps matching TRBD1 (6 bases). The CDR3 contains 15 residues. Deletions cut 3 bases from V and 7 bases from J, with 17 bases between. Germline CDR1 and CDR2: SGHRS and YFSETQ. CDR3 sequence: CASSSSTGRVNEQFF. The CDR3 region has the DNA TGCGCCAGCAGCTCTTCAACAGGGCGGGTGAATGAGCAGTTCTTC.

The CDR3, as DNA: TGTGCCAGCATCGTCGGACTAGCGGGAGTGGGAGAGACCCAGTACTTC. Protein product: CASIVGLAGVGETQYF. This sequence joins TRBV2 and TRBJ2-5, with 13 bases identical to TRBD2. V lost 7 bases, J lost 4 bases, and 9 bases stayed unmatched. Germline CDR1 SNHLY, CDR2 FYNNEI. The CDR3 is made up of 16 amino acids. The full variable domain, completed using reference TRBV2 and TRBJ2-5, is EPEVTQTPSHQVTQMGQEVILRCVPISNHLYFYWYRQILGQKVEFLVSFYNNEISEKSEIFDDQFSVERPDGSNFTLKIRSTKLEDSAMYFCASIVGLAGVGETQYFGPGTRLLVL.

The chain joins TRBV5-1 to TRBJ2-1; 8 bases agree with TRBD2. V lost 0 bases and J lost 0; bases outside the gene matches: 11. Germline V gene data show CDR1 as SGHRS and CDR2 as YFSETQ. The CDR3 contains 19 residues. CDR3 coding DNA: TGCGCCAGCAGCTTGGTCGGGAGGGGATCCCATAGCTCCTACAATGAGCAGTTCTTC. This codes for CASSLVGRGSHSSYNEQFF.

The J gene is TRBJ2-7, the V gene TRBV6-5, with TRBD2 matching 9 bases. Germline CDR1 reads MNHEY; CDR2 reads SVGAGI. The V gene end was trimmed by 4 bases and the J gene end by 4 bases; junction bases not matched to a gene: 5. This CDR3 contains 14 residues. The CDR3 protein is CASSSAGGGYEQYF. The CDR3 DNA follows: TGTGCCAGCAGTTCAGCGGGAGGAGGTTACGAGCAGTACTTC.

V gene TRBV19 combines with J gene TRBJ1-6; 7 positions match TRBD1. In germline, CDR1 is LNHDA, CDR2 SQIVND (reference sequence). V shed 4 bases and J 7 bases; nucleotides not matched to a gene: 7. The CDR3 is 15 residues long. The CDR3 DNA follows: TGTGCCAGTAGTACCACAGGGGCGAAAAATTCACCCCTCCACTTT. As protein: CASSTTGAKNSPLHF. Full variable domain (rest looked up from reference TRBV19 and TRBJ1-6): DGGITQSPKYLFRKEGQNVTLSCEQNLNHDAMYWYRQDPGQGLRLIYYSQIVNDFQKGDIAEGYSVSREKKESFPLTVTSAQKNPTAFYLCASSTTGAKNSPLHFGNGTRLTVT.

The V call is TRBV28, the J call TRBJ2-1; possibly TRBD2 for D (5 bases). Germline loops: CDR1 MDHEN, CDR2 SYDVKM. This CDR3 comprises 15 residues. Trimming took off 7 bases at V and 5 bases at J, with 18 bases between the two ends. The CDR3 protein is CASKGPSSRNNEQFF. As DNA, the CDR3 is TGTGCCAGCAAAGGTCCCTCTAGCCGAAACAATGAGCAGTTCTTC.

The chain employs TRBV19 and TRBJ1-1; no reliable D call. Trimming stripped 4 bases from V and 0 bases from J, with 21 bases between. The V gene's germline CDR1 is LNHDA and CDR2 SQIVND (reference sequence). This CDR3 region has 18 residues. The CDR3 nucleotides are TGTGCCAGTAGTACAAGTCGGGGTGGAGGGATGATGAACACTGAAGCTTTCTTT. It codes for CASSTSRGGGMMNTEAFF.

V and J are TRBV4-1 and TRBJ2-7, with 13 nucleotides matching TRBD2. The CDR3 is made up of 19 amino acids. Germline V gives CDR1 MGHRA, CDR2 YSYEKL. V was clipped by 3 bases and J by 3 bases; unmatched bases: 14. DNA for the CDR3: TGCGCCAGCAGCCACCCCGGGGGACTAGCGGGACCTCCGTTCTACGAGCAGTACTTC. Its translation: CASSHPGGLAGPPFYEQYF.

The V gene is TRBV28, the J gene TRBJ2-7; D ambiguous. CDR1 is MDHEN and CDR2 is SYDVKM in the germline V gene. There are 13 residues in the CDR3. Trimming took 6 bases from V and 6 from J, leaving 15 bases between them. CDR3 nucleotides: TGTGCCAGCAGCCCTTTGAGTGTGAGCGAGCAGTACTTC. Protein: CASSPLSVSEQYF.

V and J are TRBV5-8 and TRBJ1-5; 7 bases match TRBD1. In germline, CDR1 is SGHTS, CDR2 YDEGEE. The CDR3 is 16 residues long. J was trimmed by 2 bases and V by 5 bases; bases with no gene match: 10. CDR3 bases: TGTGCCAGCAGTCCCGGACAGGCTCTCCGCAATCAGCCCCAGCATTTT. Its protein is CASSPGQALRNQPQHF.

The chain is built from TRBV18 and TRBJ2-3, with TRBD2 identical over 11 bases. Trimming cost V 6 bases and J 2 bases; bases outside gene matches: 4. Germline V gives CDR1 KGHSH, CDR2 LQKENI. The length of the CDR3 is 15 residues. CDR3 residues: CASSGTSGPTDTQYF. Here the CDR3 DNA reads TGTGCCAGCTCGGGGACTAGCGGACCCACAGATACGCAGTATTTT.

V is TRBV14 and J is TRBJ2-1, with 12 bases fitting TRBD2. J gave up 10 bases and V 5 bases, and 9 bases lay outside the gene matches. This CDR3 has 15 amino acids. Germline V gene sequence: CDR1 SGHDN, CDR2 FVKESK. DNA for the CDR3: TGTGCCAGCAGCTCCAGACTAGCGGGAGATGGCGAGCAGTTCTTC. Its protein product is CASSSRLAGDGEQFF.

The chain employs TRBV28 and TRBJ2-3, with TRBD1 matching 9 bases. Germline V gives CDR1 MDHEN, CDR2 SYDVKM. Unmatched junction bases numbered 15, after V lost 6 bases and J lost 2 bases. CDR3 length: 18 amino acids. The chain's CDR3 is CASRSGTGYSYSTDTQYF. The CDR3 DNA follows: TGTGCCAGCAGATCCGGGACAGGGTACTCGTACTCCACAGATACGCAGTATTTT.

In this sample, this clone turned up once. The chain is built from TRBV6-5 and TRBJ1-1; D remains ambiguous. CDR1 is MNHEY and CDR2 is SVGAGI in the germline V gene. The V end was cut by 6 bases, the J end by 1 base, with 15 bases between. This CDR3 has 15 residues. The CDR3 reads CASRSAGDRNTEAFF. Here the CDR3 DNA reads TGTGCCAGCAGATCGGCGGGAGATCGGAACACTGAAGCTTTCTTT.

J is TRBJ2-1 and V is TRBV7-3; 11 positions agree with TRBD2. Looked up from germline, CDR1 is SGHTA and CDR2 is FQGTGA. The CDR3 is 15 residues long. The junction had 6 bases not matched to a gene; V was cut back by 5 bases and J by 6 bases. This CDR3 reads CASSAQLAGVNEQFF. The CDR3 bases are TGTGCCAGCAGCGCCCAACTAGCGGGAGTCAATGAGCAGTTCTTC.

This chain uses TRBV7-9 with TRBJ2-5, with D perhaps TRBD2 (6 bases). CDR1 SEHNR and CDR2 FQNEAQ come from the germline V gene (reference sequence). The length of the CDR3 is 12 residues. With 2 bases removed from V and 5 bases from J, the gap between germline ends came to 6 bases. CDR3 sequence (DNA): TGTGCCAGCAGCTTACGGGGGGAGACCCAGTACTTC. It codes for CASSLRGETQYF.

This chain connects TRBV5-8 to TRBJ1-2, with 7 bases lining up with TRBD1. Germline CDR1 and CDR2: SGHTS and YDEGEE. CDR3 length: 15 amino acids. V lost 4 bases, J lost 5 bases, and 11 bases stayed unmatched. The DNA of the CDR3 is TGTGCCAGCAGCCCTTTAAGGGGGCAAGGGTATGGCTACACCTTC. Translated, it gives CASSPLRGQGYGYTF.